This TCR beta chain appears in the sequencing data of a study of blood T cell repertoires in COVID-19. Trimming cost V 4 bases and J 8 bases; bases outside gene matches: 8. Germline CDR1 is SGHRS and CDR2 is YFSETQ. This CDR3 has 15 residues. Profiling relied on immunoSEQ multiplex PCR, and the TCRdb table lists in-frame clones only, not all of them. This sample has 35,000 to 45,000 clones, with under 85% found just once. The sample taken for sequencing was peripheral blood. The receptor's source is a woman aged 80 or over with acute or convalescent COVID-19. The rearrangement links TRBV5-1 to TRBJ2-1; 11 nucleotides match TRBD1. CDR3 region: CASSNPGQGDYEQFF. The CDR3 region has the DNA TGCGCCAGCAGCAACCCGGGACAGGGGGATTATGAGCAGTTCTTC.